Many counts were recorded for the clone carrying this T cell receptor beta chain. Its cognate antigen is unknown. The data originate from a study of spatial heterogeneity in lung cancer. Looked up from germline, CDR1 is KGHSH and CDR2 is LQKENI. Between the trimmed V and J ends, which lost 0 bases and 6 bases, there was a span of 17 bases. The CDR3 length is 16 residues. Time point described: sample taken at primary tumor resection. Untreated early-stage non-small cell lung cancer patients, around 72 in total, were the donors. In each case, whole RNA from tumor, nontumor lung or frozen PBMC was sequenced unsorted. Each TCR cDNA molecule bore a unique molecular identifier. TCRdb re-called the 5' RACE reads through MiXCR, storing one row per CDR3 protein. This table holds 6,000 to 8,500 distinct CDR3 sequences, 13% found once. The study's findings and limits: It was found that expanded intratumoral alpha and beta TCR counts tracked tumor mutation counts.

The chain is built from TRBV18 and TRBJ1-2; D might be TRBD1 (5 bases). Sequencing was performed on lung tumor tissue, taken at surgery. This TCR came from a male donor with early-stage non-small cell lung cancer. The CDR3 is CASSPPYAEWGNGYTF. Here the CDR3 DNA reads TGTGCCAGCTCACCACCTTACGCGGAATGGGGGAATGGCTACACCTTC.